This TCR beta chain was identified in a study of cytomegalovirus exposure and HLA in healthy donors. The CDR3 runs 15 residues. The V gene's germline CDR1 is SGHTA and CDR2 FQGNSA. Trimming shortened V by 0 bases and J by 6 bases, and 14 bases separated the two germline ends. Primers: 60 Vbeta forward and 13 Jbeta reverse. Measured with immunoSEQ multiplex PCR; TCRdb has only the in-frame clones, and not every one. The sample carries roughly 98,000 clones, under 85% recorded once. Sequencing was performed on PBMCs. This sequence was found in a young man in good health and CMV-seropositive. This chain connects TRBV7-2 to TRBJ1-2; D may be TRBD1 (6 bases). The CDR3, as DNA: TGTGCCAGCAGCTTAGCGGGCAGGGGATATAATGGCTACACCTTC. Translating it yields CASSLAGRGYNGYTF.